This TCR beta chain was profiled in a study of Ad26.COV2.S vaccination and SARS-CoV-2 variants. Background on the study: Donor was one of the participants in the Ad26.COV2.S arm of the COV1001 trial. Study-wide points: Following vaccination, spike-specific CD8+ and CD4+ T cell responses reportedly exhibited substantial breadth.

The treatment is: about 20 received Ad26.COV2.S at low or high dose, single or two shots; about 5 received placebo; per-sample allocation not given. Specimen acquisition occurred on day 63 following the initial vaccine or placebo injection. Ad26 vector vaccine expressed Wuhan-strain SARS-CoV-2 spike. V was pared by 6 bases and J by 1 base, with 15 bases between. Germline values: CDR1 SGHAT, CDR2 FQNNGV. The CDR3 spans 15 residues. With regard to this clone: Its cognate antigen is unknown.

Sequencing was performed with immunoSEQ multiplex PCR; in TCRdb, only in-frame clones are kept and a portion is missing. The sample contains about 350,000 clones, about 85% of which appear only once. Sequenced here: peripheral blood, sampled in a trial of Ad26.COV2.S vaccine versus placebo. V and J are TRBV11-2 and TRBJ1-1, with D possibly matching TRBD1 (5 bases). This TCR derives from a person aged 18-65 years who received the Ad26.COV2.S COVID-19 vaccine or a placebo. DNA of the CDR3: TGTGCCAGCAGGGGGCTTAAGTACAGGAACACTGAAGCTTTCTTT. As protein: CASRGLKYRNTEAFF.